This T cell receptor beta chain came from a study of T cell responses to AZD1222 COVID-19 vaccine. To note about this clone: Its antigen is undetermined.

Libraries were prepared by immunoSEQ multiplex PCR; TCRdb keeps only in-frame clonotypes and omits some of them. The repertoire holds over 150,000 clones, about nine tenths seen once, with about 3% in the top ten. Whole-study findings and limits: Breadth and depth of Spike-specific TCRs rose after two AZD1222 doses. The reported proportion of spike-specific TCRs targeting unmutated variant regions was nearly half. Donors were mostly white British, more females; clonal diversity possibly underestimated.

Germline V gene lookup returns CDR1 MGHRA and CDR2 YSYEKL. V was shortened by 0 bases and J by 7 bases, with 18 bases between the two germline ends. The CDR3 totals 17 residues. The clonotype was recovered from an adult in good health. This sample comprised peripheral blood, obtained on day 0 of AZD1222 vaccination. The genes are TRBV4-1 and TRBJ1-4; D might be TRBD1 (6 bases). The CDR3 is CASSQDPPRARGEKLFF. The CDR3 DNA reads TGCGCCAGCAGCCAAGACCCACCCAGGGCCAGGGGTGAAAAACTGTTTTTT.